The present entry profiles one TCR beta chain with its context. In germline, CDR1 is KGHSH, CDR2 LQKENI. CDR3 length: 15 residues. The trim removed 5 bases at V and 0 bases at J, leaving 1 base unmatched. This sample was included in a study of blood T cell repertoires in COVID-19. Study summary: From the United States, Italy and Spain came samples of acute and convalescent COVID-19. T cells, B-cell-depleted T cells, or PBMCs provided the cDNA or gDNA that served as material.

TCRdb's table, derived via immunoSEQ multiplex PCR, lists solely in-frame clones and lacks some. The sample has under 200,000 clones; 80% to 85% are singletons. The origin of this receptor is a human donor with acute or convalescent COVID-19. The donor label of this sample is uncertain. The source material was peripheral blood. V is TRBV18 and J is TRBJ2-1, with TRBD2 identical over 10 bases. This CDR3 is CASSTSGDSYNEQFF. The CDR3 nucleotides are TGTGCCAGCTCAACTAGCGGGGACTCCTACAATGAGCAGTTCTTC.